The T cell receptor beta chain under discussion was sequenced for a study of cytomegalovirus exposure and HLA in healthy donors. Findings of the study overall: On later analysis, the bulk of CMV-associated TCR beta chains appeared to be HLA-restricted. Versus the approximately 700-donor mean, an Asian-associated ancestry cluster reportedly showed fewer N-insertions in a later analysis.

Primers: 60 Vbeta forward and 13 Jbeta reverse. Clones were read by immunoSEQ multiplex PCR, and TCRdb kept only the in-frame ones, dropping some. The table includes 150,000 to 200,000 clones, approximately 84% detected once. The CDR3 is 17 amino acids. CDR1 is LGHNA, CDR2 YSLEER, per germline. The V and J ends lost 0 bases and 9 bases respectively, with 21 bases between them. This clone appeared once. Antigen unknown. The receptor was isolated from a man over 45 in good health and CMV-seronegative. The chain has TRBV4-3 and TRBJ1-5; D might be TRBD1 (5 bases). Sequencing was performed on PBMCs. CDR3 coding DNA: TGCGCCAGCAGCCAAGATTACGACTCGGGGGGAAGGGTGCCCCAGCATTTT. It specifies CASSQDYDSGGRVPQHF.